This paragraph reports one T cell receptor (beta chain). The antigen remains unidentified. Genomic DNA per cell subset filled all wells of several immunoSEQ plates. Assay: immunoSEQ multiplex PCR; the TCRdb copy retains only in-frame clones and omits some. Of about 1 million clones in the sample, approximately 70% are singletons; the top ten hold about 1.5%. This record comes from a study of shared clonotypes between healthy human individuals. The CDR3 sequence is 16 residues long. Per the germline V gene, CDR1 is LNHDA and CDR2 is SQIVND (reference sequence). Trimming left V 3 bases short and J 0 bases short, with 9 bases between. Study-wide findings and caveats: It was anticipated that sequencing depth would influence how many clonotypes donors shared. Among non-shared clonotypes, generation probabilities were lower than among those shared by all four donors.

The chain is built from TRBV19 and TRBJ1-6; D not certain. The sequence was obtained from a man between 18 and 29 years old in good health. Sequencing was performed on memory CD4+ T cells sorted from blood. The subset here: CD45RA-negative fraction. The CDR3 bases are TGTGCCAGTAGTATTAATTGGAGCTCCTATAATTCACCCCTCCACTTT. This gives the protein CASSINWSSYNSPLHF. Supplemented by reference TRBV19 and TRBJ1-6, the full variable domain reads DGGITQSPKYLFRKEGQNVTLSCEQNLNHDAMYWYRQDPGQGLRLIYYSQIVNDFQKGDIAEGYSVSREKKESFPLTVTSAQKNPTAFYLCASSINWSSYNSPLHFGNGTRLTVT.